This TCR beta chain emerged from a study of T cell repertoires in cytomegalovirus infection. TCRdb passed the reads through MiXCR, listing each CDR3 protein once. The data contain about 500,000 distinct CDR3 sequences, 30% to 40% of them seen just once; the ten biggest clones take up roughly 16%. The CDR3 consists of 13 residues. Trimming took 6 bases from V and 4 from J, leaving 9 bases between them. Turning to this clonotype: What it binds is unknown.

This TCR was sampled from a human donor in good health (CMV status not recorded). Some clones in this sample may be carry-over from other donors' samples. The genes are TRBV12-3 or TRBV12-4 and TRBJ2-2; possible D gene TRBD2, 5 bases. Sequencing was performed on cultured PBMCs, taken from culture after CMV antigen stimulation. The CDR3 DNA reads as TGTGCCAGCAGCTTCGCGGGCACCGGGGAGCTGTTTTTT. It is translated as CASSFAGTGELFF.